Below are 2 T cell receptor beta chains sequenced from a single sample in a study of blood T cell repertoires in COVID-19. Only in-frame clones appear in the TCRdb table, and some are missing; sequencing was by immunoSEQ multiplex PCR. This sample yields about 120,000 clones, of which about 83% are seen a single time; 3.9% belongs to the top ten. Material: peripheral blood. These receptors all come from a man aged 60-69 years with acute or convalescent COVID-19.

This chain joins TRBV5-4 and TRBJ2-3, with 10 bases lining up with TRBD2. This CDR3 region has 16 residues. Germline V lookup: CDR1 SGHNT, CDR2 YYREEE (reference sequence). J was trimmed by 6 bases and V by 3 bases; bases with no gene match: 10. CDR3 loop: CASSYGGQRGGDTQYF. CDR3 nucleotide sequence: TGTGCCAGCAGCTACGGAGGCCAGCGGGGGGGGGATACGCAGTATTTT.

This clone was seen at least ten times. The J gene is TRBJ2-1, the V gene TRBV9; D ambiguous. This CDR3 contains 14 residues. V shed 6 bases and J shed 1 base, with 11 bases lying between them. Germline assignment: CDR1 SGDLS and CDR2 YYNGEE. In DNA form, the CDR3 reads TGTGCCAGCAACCCGGTGGAGTCCTACAATGAGCAGTTCTTC. Amino acids: CASNPVESYNEQFF.